This T cell receptor (beta chain) was documented in a study of shared clonotypes between healthy human individuals. Study-wide results and caveats: Represented genetic and exposure-history diversity was restricted by having few donors.

Comment on this clone: The antigen is not known.

Trimming left V 2 bases short and J 6 bases short, with 12 bases between. The CDR3 is 14 residues long. The germline V gene has CDR1 SGHRS and CDR2 YFSETQ. Sequencing was at deep level. The assay was immunoSEQ multiplex PCR, and TCRdb's table has in-frame clones only and misses some. This table has hundreds of thousands of clones, about 96% appearing once. The rearrangement links TRBV5-1 to TRBJ2-4; D is possibly TRBD1 (5 bases). What was sequenced was naive CD4+ T cells sorted from blood. This sample's subset: CD45RA+ positively selected. The receptor was derived from a woman aged 25 to 39 in good health. CDR3 protein: CASSLGDKANIQYF. Written as DNA, the CDR3 is TGCGCCAGCAGCTTAGGGGATAAGGCAAACATTCAGTACTTC.